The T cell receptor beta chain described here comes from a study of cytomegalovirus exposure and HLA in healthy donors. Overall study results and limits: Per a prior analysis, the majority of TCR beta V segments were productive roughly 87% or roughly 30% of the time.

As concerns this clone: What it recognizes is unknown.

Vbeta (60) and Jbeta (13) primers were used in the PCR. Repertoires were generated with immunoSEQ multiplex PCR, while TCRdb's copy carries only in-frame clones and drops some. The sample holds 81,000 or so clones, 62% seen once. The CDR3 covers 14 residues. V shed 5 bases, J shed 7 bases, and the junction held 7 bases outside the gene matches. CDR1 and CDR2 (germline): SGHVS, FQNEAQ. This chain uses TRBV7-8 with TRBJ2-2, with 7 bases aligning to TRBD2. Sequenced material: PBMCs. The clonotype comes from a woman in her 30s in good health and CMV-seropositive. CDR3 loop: CASSRTGLGGELFF. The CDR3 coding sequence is TGTGCCAGCAGCCGGACCGGACTAGGCGGGGAGCTGTTTTTT.